Here is one T cell receptor (beta chain) with its context. Antigen: not known. The assay was immunoSEQ multiplex PCR, and TCRdb's table has in-frame clones only and misses some. The table records 100,000 to 150,000 clones, around 88% of them present only once. Trimming shortened V by 7 bases and J by 7 bases, and 14 bases separated the two germline ends. Germline assignment: CDR1 SQVTM and CDR2 ANQGSEA. The CDR3 sequence is 12 residues long. This sample stems from a study of cytomegalovirus exposure and HLA in healthy donors. General study findings and limits: Among TCR beta chains, those listed as cytomegalovirus-associated numbered approximately 150. Most TCR sequences showed up rarely, but some public TCRs showed up in many donors. In vitro checks showed that a few CMV-associated chains really do target CMV antigens. It was reportedly the case that the classifier diagnosed cytomegalovirus status with high specificity and sensitivity.

The chain combines TRBV29-1 with TRBJ2-1; no definite D call. Sequenced sample: PBMCs. This sequence was found in a young man in good health and CMV-seronegative. CDR3 region: CSATVSWNEQFF. In nucleotides, the CDR3 is TGCAGCGCTACCGTCTCTTGGAATGAGCAGTTCTTC.